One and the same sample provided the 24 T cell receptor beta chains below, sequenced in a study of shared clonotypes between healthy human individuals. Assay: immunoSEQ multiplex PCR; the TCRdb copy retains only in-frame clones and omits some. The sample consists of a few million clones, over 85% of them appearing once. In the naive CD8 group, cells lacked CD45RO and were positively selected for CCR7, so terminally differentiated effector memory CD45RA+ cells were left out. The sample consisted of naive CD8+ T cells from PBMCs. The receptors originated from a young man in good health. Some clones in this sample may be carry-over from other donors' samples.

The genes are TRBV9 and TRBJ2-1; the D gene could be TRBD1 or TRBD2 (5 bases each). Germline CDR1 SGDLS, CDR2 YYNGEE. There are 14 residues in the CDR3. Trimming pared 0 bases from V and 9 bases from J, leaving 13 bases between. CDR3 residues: CASSVEQRGSEQFF. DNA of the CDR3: TGTGCCAGCAGCGTAGAACAGAGGGGTAGTGAGCAGTTCTTC.

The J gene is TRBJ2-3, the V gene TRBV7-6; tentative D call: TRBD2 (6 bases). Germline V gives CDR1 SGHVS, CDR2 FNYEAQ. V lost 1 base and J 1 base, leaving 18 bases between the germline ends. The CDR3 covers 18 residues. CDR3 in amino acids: CASSLVIRTGVGTDTQYF. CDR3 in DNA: TGTGCCAGCAGCTTAGTGATCCGTACGGGGGTGGGCACAGATACGCAGTATTTT. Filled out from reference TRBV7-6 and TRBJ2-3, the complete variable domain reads GAGVSQSPRYKVTKRGQDVALRCDPISGHVSLYWYRQALGQGPEFLTYFNYEAQQDKSGLPNDRFSAERPEGSISTLTIQRTEQRDSAMYRCASSLVIRTGVGTDTQYFGPGTRLTVL.

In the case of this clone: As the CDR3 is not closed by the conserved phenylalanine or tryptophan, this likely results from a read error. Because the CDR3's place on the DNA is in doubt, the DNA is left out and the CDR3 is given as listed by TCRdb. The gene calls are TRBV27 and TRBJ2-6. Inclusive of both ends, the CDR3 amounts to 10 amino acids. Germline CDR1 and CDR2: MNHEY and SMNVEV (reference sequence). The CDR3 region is CASNKGRVFA.

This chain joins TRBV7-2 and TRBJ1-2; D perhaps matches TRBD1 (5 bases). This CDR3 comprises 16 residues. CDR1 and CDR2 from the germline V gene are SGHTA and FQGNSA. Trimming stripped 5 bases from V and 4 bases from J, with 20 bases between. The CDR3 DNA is TGTGCCAGCAGCATCGCCGGCAGCGACAGAGTCTATGGCTACACCTTC. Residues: CASSIAGSDRVYGYTF.

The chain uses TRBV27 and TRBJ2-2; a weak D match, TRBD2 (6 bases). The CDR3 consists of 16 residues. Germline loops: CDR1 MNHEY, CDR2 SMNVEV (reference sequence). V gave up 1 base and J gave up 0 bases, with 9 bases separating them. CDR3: CASSLWGGTNTGELFF. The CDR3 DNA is TGTGCCAGCAGTTTATGGGGCGGGACGAACACCGGGGAGCTGTTTTTT.

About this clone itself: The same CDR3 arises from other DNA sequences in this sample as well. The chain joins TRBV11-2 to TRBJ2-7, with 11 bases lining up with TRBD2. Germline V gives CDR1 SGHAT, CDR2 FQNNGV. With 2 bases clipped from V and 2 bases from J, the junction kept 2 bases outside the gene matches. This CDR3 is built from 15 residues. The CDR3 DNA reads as TGTGCCAGCAGCTTACTAGCGGGAGGCACCTACGAGCAGTACTTC. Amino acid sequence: CASSLLAGGTYEQYF.

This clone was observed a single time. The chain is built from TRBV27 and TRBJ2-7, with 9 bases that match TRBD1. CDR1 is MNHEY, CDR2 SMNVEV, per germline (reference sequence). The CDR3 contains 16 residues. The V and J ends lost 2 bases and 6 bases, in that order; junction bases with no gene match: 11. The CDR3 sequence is CASSLQRDRGNGEQYF. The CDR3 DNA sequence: TGTGCCAGCAGTTTACAAAGAGACAGGGGGAATGGCGAGCAGTACTTC.

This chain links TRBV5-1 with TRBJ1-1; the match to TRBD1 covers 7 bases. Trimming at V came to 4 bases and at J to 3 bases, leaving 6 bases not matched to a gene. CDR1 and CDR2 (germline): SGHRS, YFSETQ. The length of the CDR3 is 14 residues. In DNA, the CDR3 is TGCGCCAGCAGCGCACAGGGGCGGGACACTGAAGCTTTCTTT. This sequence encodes CASSAQGRDTEAFF.

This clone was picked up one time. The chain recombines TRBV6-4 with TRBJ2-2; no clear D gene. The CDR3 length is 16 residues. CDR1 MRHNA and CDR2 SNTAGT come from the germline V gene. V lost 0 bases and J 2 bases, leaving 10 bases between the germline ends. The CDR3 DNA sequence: TGTGCCAGCAGTGACTCTCCGGAGCCCAACACCGGGGAGCTGTTTTTT. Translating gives CASSDSPEPNTGELFF.

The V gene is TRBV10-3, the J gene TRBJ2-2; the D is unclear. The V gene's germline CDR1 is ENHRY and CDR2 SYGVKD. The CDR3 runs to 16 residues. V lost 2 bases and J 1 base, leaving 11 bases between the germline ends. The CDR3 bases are TGTGCCATCAGTGAGGTGCTTAAAGGGAACACCGGGGAGCTGTTTTTT. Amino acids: CAISEVLKGNTGELFF.

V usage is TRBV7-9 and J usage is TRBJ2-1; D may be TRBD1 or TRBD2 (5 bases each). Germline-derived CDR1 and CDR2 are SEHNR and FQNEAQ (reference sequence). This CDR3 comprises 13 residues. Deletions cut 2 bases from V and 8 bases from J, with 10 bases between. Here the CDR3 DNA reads TGTGCCAGCAGCTTAACTGGGGACGATGAGCAGTTCTTC. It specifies CASSLTGDDEQFF.

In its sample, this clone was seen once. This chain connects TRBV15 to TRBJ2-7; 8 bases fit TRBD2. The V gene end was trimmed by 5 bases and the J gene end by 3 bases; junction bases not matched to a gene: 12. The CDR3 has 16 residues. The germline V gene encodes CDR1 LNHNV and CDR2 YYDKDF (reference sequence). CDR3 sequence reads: CATSPRAAGAVYEQYF. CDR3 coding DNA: TGTGCCACCAGCCCACGTGCAGCGGGAGCGGTCTACGAGCAGTACTTC. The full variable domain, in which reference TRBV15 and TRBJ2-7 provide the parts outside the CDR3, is DAMVIQNPRYQVTQFGKPVTLSCSQTLNHNVMYWYQQKSSQAPKLLFHYYDKDFNNEADTPDNFQSRRPNTSFCFLDIRSPGLGDTAMYLCATSPRAAGAVYEQYFGPGTRLTVT.

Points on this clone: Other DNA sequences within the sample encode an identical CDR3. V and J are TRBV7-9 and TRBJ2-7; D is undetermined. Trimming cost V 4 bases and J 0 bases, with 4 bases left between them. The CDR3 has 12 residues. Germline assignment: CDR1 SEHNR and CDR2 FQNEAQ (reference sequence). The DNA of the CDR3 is TGTGCCAGCAGCTCGTTCTCCTACGAGCAGTACTTC. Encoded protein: CASSSFSYEQYF.

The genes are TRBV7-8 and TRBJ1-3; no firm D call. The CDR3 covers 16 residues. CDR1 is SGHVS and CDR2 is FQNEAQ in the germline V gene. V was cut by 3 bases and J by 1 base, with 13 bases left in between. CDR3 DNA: TGTGCCAGCAGCTTGGGCCGGTTTGAGTCTGGAAACACCATATATTTT. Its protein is CASSLGRFESGNTIYF.

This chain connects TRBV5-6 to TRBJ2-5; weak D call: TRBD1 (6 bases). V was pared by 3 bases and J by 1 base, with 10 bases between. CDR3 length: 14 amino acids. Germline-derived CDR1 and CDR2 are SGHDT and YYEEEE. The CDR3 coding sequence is TGTGCCAGCAGCTGGAGGACAGCCCAAGAGACCCAGTACTTC. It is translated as CASSWRTAQETQYF.

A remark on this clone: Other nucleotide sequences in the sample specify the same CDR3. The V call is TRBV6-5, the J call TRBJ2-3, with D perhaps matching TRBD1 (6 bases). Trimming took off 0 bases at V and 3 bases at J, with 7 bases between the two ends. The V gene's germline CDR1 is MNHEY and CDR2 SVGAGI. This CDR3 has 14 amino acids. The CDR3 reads CASSYSQGTDTQYF. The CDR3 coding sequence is TGTGCCAGCAGTTACTCGCAGGGGACAGATACGCAGTATTTT.

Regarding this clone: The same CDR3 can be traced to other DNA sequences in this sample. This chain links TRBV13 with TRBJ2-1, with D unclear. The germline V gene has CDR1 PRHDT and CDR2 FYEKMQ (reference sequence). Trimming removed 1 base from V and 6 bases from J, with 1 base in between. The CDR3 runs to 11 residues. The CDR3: CASSLANEQFF. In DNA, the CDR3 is TGTGCCAGCAGCTTAGCCAATGAGCAGTTCTTC.

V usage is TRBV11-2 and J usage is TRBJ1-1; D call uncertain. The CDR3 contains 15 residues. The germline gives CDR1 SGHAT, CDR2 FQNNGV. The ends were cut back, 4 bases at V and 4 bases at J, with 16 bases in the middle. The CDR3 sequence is CASSSTYRVGTEAFF. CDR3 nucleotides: TGTGCCAGCAGCTCGACCTATCGGGTCGGCACTGAAGCTTTCTTT.

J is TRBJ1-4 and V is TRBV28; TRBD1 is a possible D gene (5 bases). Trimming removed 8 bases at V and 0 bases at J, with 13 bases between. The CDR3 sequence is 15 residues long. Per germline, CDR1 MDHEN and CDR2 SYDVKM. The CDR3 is CASYPGTSTNEKLFF. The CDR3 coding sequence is TGTGCCAGCTACCCTGGGACCTCAACTAATGAAAAACTGTTTTTT.

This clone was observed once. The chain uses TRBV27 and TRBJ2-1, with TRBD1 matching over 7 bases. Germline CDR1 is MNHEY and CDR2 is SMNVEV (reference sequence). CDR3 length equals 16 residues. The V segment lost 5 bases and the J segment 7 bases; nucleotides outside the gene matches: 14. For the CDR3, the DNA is TGTGCCAGCAGTCCGGGGACAGAGGGTACGGGGAATGAGCAGTTCTTC. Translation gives CASSPGTEGTGNEQFF.

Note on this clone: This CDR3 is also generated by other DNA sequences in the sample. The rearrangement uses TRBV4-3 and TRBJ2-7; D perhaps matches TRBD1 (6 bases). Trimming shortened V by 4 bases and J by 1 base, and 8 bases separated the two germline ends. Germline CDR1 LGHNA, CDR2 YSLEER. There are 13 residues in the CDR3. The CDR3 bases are TGCGCCAGCAGCCTAACAGGGTCCTACGAGCAGTACTTC. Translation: CASSLTGSYEQYF.

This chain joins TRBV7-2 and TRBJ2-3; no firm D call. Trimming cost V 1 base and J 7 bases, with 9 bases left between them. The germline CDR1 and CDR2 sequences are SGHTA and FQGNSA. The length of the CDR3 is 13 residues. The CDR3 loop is CASSLGLTNTQYF. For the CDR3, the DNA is TGTGCCAGCAGCTTAGGCCTCACGAATACGCAGTATTTT.

CDR3 loop: CASSPARVANYEQYF. CDR3 bases: TGTGCCAGTAGCCCCGCCCGCGTAGCCAACTACGAGCAGTACTTC. The rearrangement uses TRBV19 and TRBJ2-7; D not certain. CDR1 LNHDA and CDR2 SQIVND come from the germline V gene (reference sequence). V lost 6 bases to trimming and J lost 3 bases, with 18 bases between them. This CDR3 is 15 amino acids long.

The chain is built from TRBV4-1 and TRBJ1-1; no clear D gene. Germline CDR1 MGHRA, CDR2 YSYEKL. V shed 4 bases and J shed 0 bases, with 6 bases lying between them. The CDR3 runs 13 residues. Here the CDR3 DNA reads TGCGCCAGCAGCCCCACTATGAACACTGAAGCTTTCTTT. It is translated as CASSPTMNTEAFF.